This T cell receptor beta chain was retrieved from a study of shared clonotypes between healthy human individuals. The overall study: The study drew on a couple of women and three men aged 18 to 49 as donors.

Germline loops: CDR1 MDHEN, CDR2 SYDVKM. The CDR3 is 13 residues long. Trimming stripped 8 bases from V and 6 bases from J, with 13 bases between. The authors sequenced unsorted PBMC DNA on ten immunoSEQ deep assay plates. Assay used: immunoSEQ multiplex PCR; TCRdb lists only in-frame clones, some missing. The data show about 490,000 clones, approximately 80% seen once. The chain recombines TRBV28 with TRBJ1-4, with a possible D match to TRBD1 (5 bases). The source of this sequence is a woman aged 35 to 49 in good health. Some clones in this sample may be carry-over from other donors' samples. Source material: PBMCs. The CDR3 nucleotides read TGTGCCAGCGGGGCAGGAGGGGATGAAAAACTGTTTTTT. Protein sequence: CASGAGGDEKLFF.